What follows are 19 T cell receptor beta chains derived from one specimen sequenced in a study of cytomegalovirus exposure and HLA in healthy donors. The PCR used 60 Vbeta and 13 Jbeta primers. Repertoires were generated with immunoSEQ multiplex PCR, while TCRdb's copy carries only in-frame clones and drops some. The data hold some 140,000 clones, with around 79% observed a single time. Material for sequencing was PBMCs. The source of these receptors is a young man in good health and CMV-seropositive.

The CDR3 spells CASSLDPAANYGYTF. In DNA form, the CDR3 reads TGTGCCAGCAGCTTAGATCCCGCGGCTAACTATGGCTACACCTTC. V gene TRBV7-6 combines with J gene TRBJ1-2, with no clear D. The germline gives CDR1 SGHVS, CDR2 FNYEAQ. The CDR3 is 15 residues long. Trimming removed 1 base from V and 0 bases from J, with 9 bases in between.

This chain links TRBV4-2 with TRBJ2-1; TRBD2 might be the D (6 bases). V lost 0 bases and J lost 4, with 13 bases in between. Per the germline V gene, CDR1 is LGHNA and CDR2 is YNFKEQ. This CDR3 region has 16 residues. The DNA of the CDR3 is TGTGCCAGCAGCCAAGATAAAGAGCGGGCTTACAATGAGCAGTTCTTC. Its protein is CASSQDKERAYNEQFF.

V and J are TRBV11-2 and TRBJ2-5, with D tentatively TRBD1 (5 bases). The germline gives CDR1 SGHAT, CDR2 FQNNGV. The CDR3 runs to 13 residues. V lost 8 bases to trimming and J lost 4 bases, with 14 bases between them. CDR3 sequence: CASGQQVAETQYF. Written as DNA, the CDR3 is TGTGCCAGCGGACAACAGGTGGCAGAGACCCAGTACTTC.

The chain has TRBV5-4 and TRBJ1-1, with 7 bases that match TRBD1. The germline gives CDR1 SGHNT, CDR2 YYREEE (reference sequence). This CDR3 spans 16 amino acids. V shed 5 bases and J 0 bases; nucleotides not matched to a gene: 10. Written as DNA, the CDR3 is TGTGCCAGCAGATACTCACAGGGGCGGATGAACACTGAAGCTTTCTTT. It encodes CASRYSQGRMNTEAFF.

The chain couples TRBV5-1 to TRBJ2-1, with 14 nucleotides matching TRBD2. Per germline, CDR1 SGHRS and CDR2 YFSETQ. The CDR3 runs to 17 residues. V lost 9 bases, J lost 10 bases, and 18 bases stayed unmatched. CDR3 sequence reads: CATTPTQGLAGVGEQFF. CDR3 DNA: TGCGCCACCACACCGACACAGGGACTAGCGGGAGTCGGGGAGCAGTTCTTC.

The J gene is TRBJ1-2, the V gene TRBV29-1; 8 nucleotides agree with TRBD1. CDR1 is SQVTM and CDR2 is ANQGSEA in the germline V gene. Germline trimming cut 3 bases from V and 4 bases from J; bases unmatched to any gene: 4. CDR3 size: 13 residues. The CDR3 protein is CSVDLTGVYGYTF. The DNA for the CDR3 is TGCAGCGTTGATCTGACAGGGGTCTATGGCTACACCTTC.

The chain joins TRBV4-1 to TRBJ1-5, with a tentative D call TRBD1 (5 bases). The CDR3 is 15 residues long. CDR1 and CDR2 (germline): MGHRA, YSYEKL. Trimming shortened V by 0 bases and J by 1 base, and 7 bases separated the two germline ends. CDR3: CASSQDRVSNQPQHF. CDR3 nucleotides: TGCGCCAGCAGCCAAGACAGGGTGAGCAATCAGCCCCAGCATTTT.

The chain couples TRBV7-2 to TRBJ2-7; a weak D match, TRBD2 (6 bases). Germline V gene lookup returns CDR1 SGHTA and CDR2 FQGNSA. The V and J ends lost 5 bases and 6 bases respectively, with 14 bases between them. The CDR3 loop spans 13 amino acids. CDR3 sequence (DNA): TGTGCCAGCAGCCCTGGACCAGCGGGCGAGCAGTACTTC. Translated, it gives CASSPGPAGEQYF.

This clone occurred a few times. The V and J genes are TRBV5-1 and TRBJ2-2, with 7 positions matching TRBD1. Unmatched junction bases numbered 6, after V lost 0 bases and J lost 7 bases. Germline lookup yields CDR1 SGHRS and CDR2 YFSETQ. This CDR3 contains 15 residues. CDR3 DNA: TGCGCCAGCAGCTTGGGACAGGGAGTCATCGGGGAGCTGTTTTTT. Its protein product is CASSLGQGVIGELFF.

V usage is TRBV6-4 and J usage is TRBJ2-5; the D gene is possibly TRBD1 (5 bases). V was trimmed by 4 bases and J by 3 bases, leaving 15 bases between them. CDR1 MRHNA and CDR2 SNTAGT come from the germline V gene. This CDR3 comprises 15 residues. The CDR3 sequence: CASSAQGTPKETQYF. The CDR3 region has the DNA TGTGCCAGCAGTGCGCAGGGAACACCTAAAGAGACCCAGTACTTC.

DNA of the CDR3: TGTGCCAGTAGTAGAGGGACAGGGGCCAGGCCCCAGCATTTT. Translated: CASSRGTGARPQHF. The chain carries TRBV19 and TRBJ1-5, with TRBD1 matching 10 bases. Germline trimming cut 4 bases from V and 9 bases from J; bases unmatched to any gene: 6. Per germline, CDR1 LNHDA and CDR2 SQIVND (reference sequence). The CDR3 runs to 14 residues. The full variable domain, with the rest looked up from reference TRBV19 and TRBJ1-5, is DGGITQSPKYLFRKEGQNVTLSCEQNLNHDAMYWYRQDPGQGLRLIYYSQIVNDFQKGDIAEGYSVSREKKESFPLTVTSAQKNPTAFYLCASSRGTGARPQHFGDGTRLSIL.

The chain links TRBV5-1 to TRBJ1-5; TRBD1 is a possible D gene (6 bases). This CDR3 contains 15 residues. V gave up 1 base and J gave up 3 bases, with 11 bases separating them. CDR1 and CDR2 from the germline V gene are SGHRS and YFSETQ. CDR3 residues: CASSLSGANNQPQHF. The CDR3 coding sequence is TGCGCCAGCAGCTTGTCAGGGGCGAACAATCAGCCCCAGCATTTT.

This clone was picked up a small number of times. The chain has TRBV10-1 and TRBJ2-1; perhaps TRBD2 as D (6 bases). V was cut by 0 bases and J by 2 bases, with 11 bases left in between. This CDR3 contains 16 residues. Germline V gene lookup returns CDR1 WNHNN and CDR2 SYGVQD (reference sequence). The CDR3 region is CASSESRLAPYNEQFF. In DNA, the CDR3 is TGCGCCAGCAGTGAGTCGAGGCTAGCGCCCTACAATGAGCAGTTCTTC.

The chain recombines TRBV5-6 with TRBJ2-3; D is perhaps TRBD2 (6 bases). CDR1 and CDR2 (germline): SGHDT, YYEEEE. The CDR3 contains 13 residues. The ends were cut back, 6 bases at V and 11 bases at J, with 19 bases in the middle. This CDR3 reads CASTLEGLAQQYF. The CDR3 DNA reads TGTGCCAGCACACTGGAGGGGCTAGCGCAGCAGTATTTT. The whole variable domain, filled in from reference TRBV5-6 and TRBJ2-3, reads DAGVTQSPTHLIKTRGQQVTLRCSPKSGHDTVSWYQQALGQGPQFIFQYYEEEERQRGNFPDRFSGHQFPNYSSELNVNALLLGDSALYLCASTLEGLAQQYFGPGTRLTVL.

This clone was detected only a few times. CDR3 sequence reads: CASSSSGRGYEQYF. In nucleotides, the CDR3 is TGTGCCAGCAGTTCAAGTGGGAGGGGGTACGAGCAGTACTTC. The chain is built from TRBV27 and TRBJ2-7; maybe TRBD2 (7 bases). Germline CDR1 reads MNHEY; CDR2 reads SMNVEV (reference sequence). The germline V and J ends were trimmed by 4 bases and 4 bases, with 14 bases remaining between them. CDR3 length: 14 amino acids.

This clone has only a few counts. This rearrangement joins TRBV29-1 to TRBJ1-2; the D gene is possibly TRBD1 (5 bases). This CDR3 region has 17 residues. CDR1 is SQVTM, CDR2 ANQGSEA, per germline. Between the trimmed V and J ends, which lost 6 bases and 5 bases, there was a span of 28 bases. The CDR3 protein is CSVPMGGPYTSFYGYTF. In nucleotides, the CDR3 is TGCAGCGTCCCAATGGGGGGACCCTACACTTCATTTTATGGCTACACCTTC.

The table lists this clone with a count of one. The chain recombines TRBV27 with TRBJ2-7, with D possibly being TRBD2 (6 bases). The CDR3 contains 15 residues. Germline V lookup: CDR1 MNHEY, CDR2 SMNVEV (reference sequence). V lost 6 bases and J 5 bases, leaving 20 bases between the germline ends. DNA for the CDR3: TGTGCCAGCAGCCTAACCACCGGGGGAGGTAACGAGCAGTACTTC. Translation gives CASSLTTGGGNEQYF.

The V call is TRBV19, the J call TRBJ2-3; 9 positions agree with TRBD2. This CDR3 comprises 14 residues. CDR1 LNHDA and CDR2 SQIVND come from the germline V gene (reference sequence). With 3 bases clipped from V and 7 bases from J, the junction kept 5 bases outside the gene matches. CDR3 nucleotides: TGTGCCAGTAGTATGGCTAGCGGGATAAATACGCAGTATTTT. Residues: CASSMASGINTQYF.

The chain couples TRBV7-2 to TRBJ1-5; 9 nucleotides match TRBD1. This CDR3 has 16 amino acids. J lost 0 bases, V lost 6 bases, and 6 bases had no gene match. Germline assignment: CDR1 SGHTA and CDR2 FQGNSA. This chain's CDR3 is CASSQRQGDSNQPQHF. The CDR3 bases are TGTGCCAGCAGTCAGAGACAGGGGGATAGCAATCAGCCCCAGCATTTT.